The rows below give T cell receptor beta chains drawn from one sample of a study of T cell repertoires in cytomegalovirus infection. TCRdb reprocessed the reads with MiXCR, giving one entry per CDR3 protein. The data show 200,000 to 300,000 distinct CDR3 sequences, 10% to 15% seen once. Sequencing input: PBMCs. The origin of the receptors is a human donor in good health (CMV status not recorded). Some clones in this sample may be carry-over from other donors' samples. CDR3s include the opening cysteine and the closing phenylalanine or tryptophan. The D gene is left open where the match is weak. Not all rows give a size; the values are once, few, many and, for expanded clones, a class.

clone size	V gene	J gene	D gene	CDR3 protein	CDR3 DNA
many	TRBV7-2	TRBJ2-4	NA	CASSLLKNIQYF	TGTGCCAGCAGCTTGCTGAAAAACATTCAGTACTTC
many	TRBV6-6	TRBJ2-1	TRBD2	CASSYTTSGGYEQFF	TGTGCCAGCAGTTACACGACTAGCGGGGGCTATGAGCAGTTCTTC
many	TRBV7-2	TRBJ2-7	NA	CASSFNRVPYEQYF	TGTGCCAGCAGCTTCAACAGGGTCCCCTACGAGCAGTACTTC
many	TRBV7-3	TRBJ2-7	TRBD1	CASTRQGPFTYEQYF	TGTGCCAGCACCCGACAGGGCCCATTTACCTACGAGCAGTACTTC
many	TRBV7-2	TRBJ2-7	NA	CASSLMAGAMSGQYF	TGTGCCAGCAGTCTCATGGCGGGGGCCATGTCCGGGCAGTACTTC
few	TRBV20-1	TRBJ2-5	NA	CSASQSKGSGETQYF	TGCAGTGCTAGTCAATCGAAGGGGTCGGGAGAGACCCAGTACTTC
many	TRBV28	TRBJ2-3	NA	CASRVVGPDTQYF	TGTGCCAGCAGGGTAGTTGGCCCAGATACGCAGTATTTT
few	TRBV7-2	TRBJ2-7	TRBD1	CASSSGGQGGHEQYF	TGTGCCAGCAGCTCTGGGGGACAGGGGGGTCACGAGCAGTACTTC
many	TRBV20-1	TRBJ1-3	TRBD1	CSARDLSPTGVSGNTIYF	TGCAGTGCTAGAGATCTCAGCCCGACAGGGGTCTCTGGAAACACCATATATTTT
many	TRBV19	TRBJ2-7	NA	CASSTESTGLPLYEQYF	TGTGCCAGTAGTACCGAATCCACAGGCCTTCCCCTCTACGAGCAGTACTTC
NA	TRBV6-6	TRBJ2-7	NA	CASNEGLTYEQYF	TGTGCCAGCAACGAGGGGCTTACCTACGAGCAGTACTTC
few	TRBV5-6	TRBJ2-7	TRBD1	CASSLPGTGTYEQYF	TGTGCCAGCAGCTTGCCCGGGACAGGGACCTACGAGCAGTACTTC
NA	TRBV30	TRBJ1-1	NA	CAWSFVNTEAFF	TGTGCCTGGAGTTTCGTGAACACTGAAGCTTTCTTT
many	TRBV25-1	TRBJ1-1	NA	CASSEWNEHTEAFF	TGTGCCAGCAGTGAATGGAATGAGCACACTGAAGCTTTCTTT
NA	TRBV20-1	TRBJ2-7	NA	CSAARDTSYEQYF	TGCAGTGCTGCCCGGGACACCTCCTACGAGCAGTACTTC
many	TRBV7-2	TRBJ1-5	NA	CASSLGAADQPQHF	TGTGCCAGCAGCTTAGGGGCAGCCGATCAGCCCCAGCATTTT
many	TRBV12-3/TRBV12-4	TRBJ2-4	NA	CASRFPGVNIQYF	TGTGCCAGCAGATTCCCTGGGGTAAACATTCAGTACTTC